A selection of T cell receptor beta chains follows, all from one sample in a study of metastatic and nonmetastatic thyroid tumors. TCRdb reanalyzed the PCR reads via MiXCR. The top ten clones hold under 4.5% of a sample with about 50,000 clones, 20% of them seen once. The sequencing input was blood. The source of these receptors is a female donor with papillary thyroid cancer or a benign thyroid nodule (not recorded which). Some clones in this sample may be carry-over from other donors' samples. Each CDR3 is given with its conserved first and last residue. The D gene is left open where the match is weak. Where a row states a size, it is once, few, many or the class of an expanded clone; other rows omit it.

many,.,TRBV30,TRBJ2-7,TGTGCCTCCGCTGACGGGTGGACCTACGAGCAGTACTTC,CASADGWTYEQYF
.,.,TRBV27,TRBJ2-1,TGTGCCAGCAGATCCGTTCGCAGGGCCGTCTATGAGCAGTTCTTC,CASRSVRRAVYEQFF
few,.,TRBV5-1,TRBJ1-2,TGCGCCAGCAGCTCAGGCTATGGCTACACCTTC,CASSSGYGYTF
many,TRBD2,TRBV5-4,TRBJ2-7,TGTGCCAGCAGCGGGGGACTAGCGGGAGCTCTGGTCTCCTACGAGCAGTACTTC,CASSGGLAGALVSYEQYF
.,.,TRBV5-1,TRBJ1-4,TGCGCCAGCAGCTTTGCGGGATGCGCCGAAAAACTGTTTTTT,CASSFAGCAEKLFF
many,TRBD1,TRBV9,TRBJ2-3,TGTGCCAGCAGCGTAGAGGGGGCTAGCACAGATACGCAGTATTTT,CASSVEGASTDTQYF
many,.,TRBV7-9,TRBJ1-1,TGTGCCAGCAGCTTAGACTTGGGCACTGAAGCTTTCTTT,CASSLDLGTEAFF
many,.,TRBV11-1,TRBJ1-1,TGTGCCAGCAGCCGATCCGGCGACACCCCGGGCACTGAAGCTTTCTTT,CASSRSGDTPGTEAFF
many,TRBD1,TRBV9,TRBJ1-5,TGTGCCATTCGGGGGACAGGGTTGGCGCATAGCAATCAGCCCCAGCATTTT,CAIRGTGLAHSNQPQHF
.,TRBD1,TRBV11-3,TRBJ1-6,TGTGCCAGCAGCAGGACAGGGGATAATTCACACCTCCACTTT,CASSRTGDNSHLHF
many,.,TRBV19,TRBJ2-6,TGTGCCAGTAGGAGTTGGGGCGATAGCTCTGGGGCCAACGTCCTGACTTTC,CASRSWGDSSGANVLTF
many,.,TRBV19,TRBJ2-1,TGTGCCAGTAGTATTAAGAGCTCCTACAATGAGCAGTTCTTC,CASSIKSSYNEQFF
.,TRBD1,TRBV5-1,TRBJ2-7,TGCGCCAGCAGCCTGGCCCCCGGGACAGCCTACGAGCATTACTTC,CASSLAPGTAYEHYF
many,.,TRBV2,TRBJ2-3,TGTGCCAGCAGTGTTCTATACCCCACAGATACGCAGTATTTT,CASSVLYPTDTQYF
many,.,TRBV7-2,TRBJ1-2,TGTGCCAGCAGCTTAGATGCTAACTATGGCTACACCTTC,CASSLDANYGYTF
many,.,TRBV6-1,TRBJ2-7,TGTGCCATTCTGGAGCCGGTCTCCTACGAGCAGTACTTC,CAILEPVSYEQYF
.,.,TRBV12-3/TRBV12-4,TRBJ1-1,TGTGCCAACATTTTGATGGGACAAGACACTGAAGCTTTCTTT,CANILMGQDTEAFF
many,.,TRBV29-1,TRBJ2-3,TGCACTCTCAGGGGGGACACAGATACGCAGTATTTT,CTLRGDTDTQYF
many,.,TRBV9,TRBJ2-5,TGTGCCAGCAGCGAGTTCTCAGGGGCCCAAGAGACCCAGTACTTC,CASSEFSGAQETQYF
many,.,TRBV19,TRBJ2-2,TGTGCCAGTAACGTGGACAGACCCGGGGAGCTGTTTTTT,CASNVDRPGELFF
many,.,TRBV11-2,TRBJ2-7,TGTGCCAGCAGCTTAGACTGGTTCTCCTACGAGCAGTACTTC,CASSLDWFSYEQYF